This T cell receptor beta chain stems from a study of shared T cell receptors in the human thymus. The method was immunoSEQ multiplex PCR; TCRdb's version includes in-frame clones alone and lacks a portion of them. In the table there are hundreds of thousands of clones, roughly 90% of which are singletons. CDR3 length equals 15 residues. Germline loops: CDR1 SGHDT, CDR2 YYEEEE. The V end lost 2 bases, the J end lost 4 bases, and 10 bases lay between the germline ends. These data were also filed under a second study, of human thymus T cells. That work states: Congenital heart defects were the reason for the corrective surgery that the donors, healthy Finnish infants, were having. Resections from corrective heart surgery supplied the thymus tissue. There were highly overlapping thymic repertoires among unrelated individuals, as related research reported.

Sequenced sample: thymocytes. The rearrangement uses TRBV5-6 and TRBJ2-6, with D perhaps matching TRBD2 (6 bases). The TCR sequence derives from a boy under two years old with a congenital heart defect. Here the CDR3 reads CASSFLACGANVLTF. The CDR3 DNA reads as TGTGCCAGCAGCTTTCTAGCGTGCGGGGCCAACGTCCTGACTTTC.